This entry lists 18 T cell receptor beta chains sequenced from one sample in a study of T cell changes during pregnancy in multiple sclerosis. Produced via immunoSEQ multiplex PCR; TCRdb's table is partial and in-frame only. The table lists some 110,000 clones, 75% to 95% of them singletons. The source was peripheral blood, collected before pregnancy. These receptors came from a female donor with multiple sclerosis, enrolled in a pregnancy study.

This clone has more than one count but fewer than ten. This chain connects TRBV19 to TRBJ1-2, with 7 bases lining up with TRBD1. Germline V CDR1 and CDR2: LNHDA, SQIVND (reference sequence). The CDR3 has 17 residues. The V and J ends lost 7 bases and 1 base, in that order; junction bases with no gene match: 15. This chain's CDR3 is CASMGNRDRIFNYGYTF. DNA of the CDR3: TGTGCCAGTATGGGAAACCGGGACAGAATTTTTAACTATGGCTACACCTTC. Combining the CDR3 with reference TRBV19 and TRBJ1-2 gives the whole variable domain DGGITQSPKYLFRKEGQNVTLSCEQNLNHDAMYWYRQDPGQGLRLIYYSQIVNDFQKGDIAEGYSVSREKKESFPLTVTSAQKNPTAFYLCASMGNRDRIFNYGYTFGSGTRLTVV.

On this clone itself: The sample contains more than one DNA sequence encoding this CDR3. The chain couples TRBV7-3 to TRBJ1-3; 8 bases align to TRBD1. This CDR3 contains 14 residues. Germline-derived CDR1 and CDR2 are SGHTA and FQGTGA. Trimming took 3 bases from V and 2 from J; bases not matched to a gene: 0. In DNA form, the CDR3 reads TGTGCCAGCAGCTTGACAGGGGCTGGAAACACCATATATTTT. It specifies CASSLTGAGNTIYF. The full variable domain, its missing parts supplied by reference TRBV7-3 and TRBJ1-3, is GAGVSQTPSNKVTEKGKYVELRCDPISGHTALYWYRQSLGQGPEFLIYFQGTGAADDSGLPNDRFFAVRPEGSVSTLKIQRTERGDSAVYLCASSLTGAGNTIYFGEGSWLTVV.

The rearrangement links TRBV7-2 to TRBJ2-1, with TRBD2 matching 10 bases. The CDR3 contains 15 residues. V shed 5 bases, J shed 5 bases, and the junction held 6 bases outside the gene matches. Germline V gives CDR1 SGHTA, CDR2 FQGNSA. The DNA for the CDR3 is TGTGCCAGCAGCCAGCGGGGGGGCGATAACAATGAGCAGTTCTTC. It specifies CASSQRGGDNNEQFF.

The CDR3 loop reads CASSPGTGSSPLHF. CDR3 bases: TGTGCCAGCAGCCCCGGGACAGGGAGTTCACCCCTCCACTTT. This chain links TRBV28 with TRBJ1-6; 9 bases map to TRBD1. CDR1 and CDR2 from the germline V gene are MDHEN and SYDVKM. This CDR3 region has 14 residues. V lost 6 bases to trimming and J lost 9 bases; unmatched junction nucleotides: 6.

This chain uses TRBV6-6 with TRBJ1-4; weak D call: TRBD1 (6 bases). The CDR3 is 16 residues long. Germline V lookup: CDR1 MNHNY, CDR2 SVGAGI (reference sequence). V gave up 4 bases and J gave up 0 bases, with 12 bases separating them. Written as DNA, the CDR3 is TGTGCCAGCAGTTGGCCCGGGACATCAACTAATGAAAAACTGTTTTTT. Translation gives CASSWPGTSTNEKLFF.

The chain links TRBV4-3 to TRBJ2-3; 10 nucleotides align to TRBD1. This CDR3 spans 16 amino acids. The ends lost 3 bases at V and 3 bases at J; junction bases unmatched: 6. From germline, CDR1 is LGHNA and CDR2 YSLEER. The CDR3 spells CASSQGQGIGTDTQYF. The DNA for the CDR3 is TGCGCCAGCAGCCAGGGACAGGGGATCGGGACAGATACGCAGTATTTT.

The rearrangement links TRBV19 to TRBJ2-5, with 10 bases lining up with TRBD1. Unmatched junction bases numbered 1, after V lost 1 base and J lost 5 bases. The length of the CDR3 is 14 residues. The germline V gene encodes CDR1 LNHDA and CDR2 SQIVND (reference sequence). Here the CDR3 reads CASSIGQGAETQYF. The CDR3 DNA reads as TGTGCCAGTAGTATAGGACAGGGGGCCGAGACCCAGTACTTC.

The chain joins TRBV18 to TRBJ2-7; D uncertain. Per germline, CDR1 KGHSH and CDR2 LQKENI. This CDR3 has 13 amino acids. Between the trimmed V and J ends, which lost 3 bases and 4 bases, there was a span of 10 bases. For the CDR3, the DNA is TGTGCCAGCTCACCGAACAGACAATACGAGCAGTACTTC. It specifies CASSPNRQYEQYF.

This rearrangement joins TRBV19 to TRBJ1-2; 12 bases map to TRBD1. The CDR3 runs 15 residues. Germline V gene sequence: CDR1 LNHDA, CDR2 SQIVND (reference sequence). Trimming cost V 4 bases and J 4 bases; bases outside gene matches: 4. As DNA, the CDR3 is TGTGCCAGTAGTAGGGGACAGGGGGCTTCCTATGGCTACACCTTC. It is translated as CASSRGQGASYGYTF.

The V gene is TRBV18, the J gene TRBJ2-1; 7 bases align to TRBD1. The germline V gene encodes CDR1 KGHSH and CDR2 LQKENI. After removal of 0 bases from V and 4 bases from J, the junction contained 6 bases not matched to a gene. This CDR3 comprises 16 residues. The CDR3, as DNA: TGTGCCAGCTCACCACCTTTGGGACAGAAGTACAATGAGCAGTTCTTC. Protein product: CASSPPLGQKYNEQFF. The complete variable domain, with remaining parts taken from reference TRBV18 and TRBJ2-1, reads NAGVMQNPRHLVRRRGQEARLRCSPMKGHSHVYWYRQLPEEGLKFMVYLQKENIIDESGMPKERFSAEFPKEGPSILRIQQVVRGDSAAYFCASSPPLGQKYNEQFFGPGTRLTVL.

V and J are TRBV11-3 and TRBJ2-7; 10 positions agree with TRBD2. CDR1 and CDR2 (germline): SGHNT, YENEEA. V lost 6 bases, J lost 7 bases, and 9 bases stayed unmatched. The CDR3 runs 14 residues. CDR3 protein: CASSGTSEVSEQYF. The CDR3 nucleotides read TGTGCCAGCAGTGGGACTAGCGAGGTTAGTGAGCAGTACTTC. The variable domain in full, with the rest retrieved from reference TRBV11-3 and TRBJ2-7, is EAGVVQSPRYKIIEKKQPVAFWCNPISGHNTLYWYLQNLGQGPELLIRYENEEAVDDSQLPKDRFSAERLKGVDSTLKIQPAELGDSAVYLCASSGTSEVSEQYFGPGTRLTVT.

This chain links TRBV4-3 with TRBJ2-5, with 7 nucleotides matching TRBD1. J was trimmed by 3 bases and V by 4 bases; bases with no gene match: 8. The germline V gene encodes CDR1 LGHNA and CDR2 YSLEER. CDR3 length equals 15 residues. The CDR3 coding sequence is TGCGCCAGCAGCCGCAGACAGGGCGTAGAAGAGACCCAGTACTTC. Translated, it gives CASSRRQGVEETQYF.

The rearrangement links TRBV6-1 to TRBJ2-2, with a possible D match to TRBD2 (5 bases). CDR1 MNHNS and CDR2 SASEGT come from the germline V gene. This CDR3 comprises 16 residues. V gave up 2 bases and J gave up 4 bases, with 14 bases separating them. The CDR3 sequence: CASSESGRQSTGELFF. CDR3 nucleotide sequence: TGTGCCAGCAGTGAATCGGGGAGACAAAGCACCGGGGAGCTGTTTTTT.

This rearrangement joins TRBV23-1 to TRBJ1-4; TRBD1 agrees at 7 bases. TRBV23-1 is known as an ORF, though its function is uncertain. The CDR3 covers 20 residues. V shed 4 bases, J shed 3 bases, and the junction held 20 bases outside the gene matches. As DNA, the CDR3 is TGCGCCAGCAGTCGAGTTTGGCGGGACAGCACTTTTCTCTCTAATGAAAAACTGTTTTTT. Translation gives CASSRVWRDSTFLSNEKLFF.

This chain joins TRBV25-1 and TRBJ2-3; 10 nucleotides line up with TRBD2. This CDR3 region has 18 residues. Per germline, CDR1 MGHDK and CDR2 SYGVNS. V was clipped by 4 bases and J by 4 bases; unmatched bases: 14. CDR3 protein: CASSALASGSSRPDTQYF. The CDR3 nucleotides read TGTGCCAGCAGTGCCCTGGCTAGCGGGAGTTCTCGTCCAGATACGCAGTATTTT.

This chain uses TRBV7-3 with TRBJ2-1, with 8 positions matching TRBD1. Germline assignment: CDR1 SGHTA and CDR2 FQGTGA. The CDR3 loop spans 14 amino acids. V was pared by 5 bases and J by 7 bases, with 7 bases of the junction left unmatched. The CDR3 here is CASSPTRGQNEQFF. In DNA form, the CDR3 reads TGTGCCAGCAGCCCAACCAGGGGGCAGAATGAGCAGTTCTTC.

The CDR3 nucleotides are TGTGCCCGCGGGGGAGGACTAGCGGGACGTGGGCAGTTCTTC. It specifies CARGGGLAGRGQFF. This rearrangement joins TRBV2 to TRBJ2-1; TRBD2 agrees at 12 bases. There are 14 residues in the CDR3. Germline assignment: CDR1 SNHLY and CDR2 FYNNEI. V shed 11 bases and J 12 bases; nucleotides not matched to a gene: 14. Using reference TRBV2 and TRBJ2-1 for the parts outside the CDR3, the full variable domain is EPEVTQTPSHQVTQMGQEVILRCVPISNHLYFYWYRQILGQKVEFLVSFYNNEISEKSEIFDDQFSVERPDGSNFTLKIRSTKLEDSAMYFCARGGGLAGRGQFFGPGTRLTVL.

This rearrangement joins TRBV15 to TRBJ2-7; D perhaps matches TRBD2 (6 bases). This CDR3 spans 20 amino acids. V lost 3 bases to trimming and J lost 4 bases, with 31 bases between them. CDR1 is LNHNV and CDR2 is YYDKDF in the germline V gene (reference sequence). In DNA, the CDR3 is TGTGCCACCAGCAGTCTAGGAGAGAACAAGGACGGGGGTAGGAGGTACGAGCAGTACTTC. Encoded protein: CATSSLGENKDGGRRYEQYF.